These T cell receptor beta chains were read from a single sample in a study of blood T cell repertoires in COVID-19. Repertoires were generated with immunoSEQ multiplex PCR, while TCRdb's copy carries only in-frame clones and drops some. Seen here are around 250,000 clones, 85% to 90% observed once, and the top ten hold about 4.5%. The specimen was peripheral blood. The origin of the receptors is a woman between 40 and 55 years old who had recovered from COVID-19. Each CDR3 is given with its conserved first and last residue. The order of the fields is D gene, V gene, clone size, J gene, CDR3 DNA, CDR3 protein. A D gene is named only where the DNA matches it firmly. Where a row states a size, it is once, few, many or the class of an expanded clone; other rows omit it.

.	TRBV11-2	.	TRBJ2-7	TGTGCCAGCAGCTTAGTGTTTGTGGGCCACGAGCAGTACTTC	CASSLVFVGHEQYF
TRBD1	TRBV7-9	.	TRBJ2-1	TGTGCCAGCAGCCCGGAGACAGGGGGCAATGAGCAGTTCTTC	CASSPETGGNEQFF
.	TRBV7-9	.	TRBJ1-2	TGTGCCAGCACCGCAGGGGATGGCTATGGCTACACCTTC	CASTAGDGYGYTF
TRBD2	TRBV27	.	TRBJ2-1	TGTGCCAGCAGGCCTAGCGGGGGGGCCGGTGAGCAGTTCTTC	CASRPSGGAGEQFF
.	TRBV18	once	TRBJ2-1	TGTGCCAGCTCAGCAAGCCCACTCCTCAATGAGCAGTTCTTC	CASSASPLLNEQFF
TRBD2	TRBV6-2/TRBV6-3	.	TRBJ2-5	TGTGCCAGCAGCCAAACGCCTAGCGGGGGATTGAGGGAGACCCAGTACTTC	CASSQTPSGGLRETQYF
TRBD1	TRBV19	.	TRBJ1-5	TGTGCCAGTAGTGGACAGGGGGGAAATCAGCCCCAGCATTTT	CASSGQGGNQPQHF
TRBD2	TRBV15	.	TRBJ2-3	TGTGCCACCAGCAGAACACCTCCGGGACTAGGAAGCACAGATACGCAGTATTTT	CATSRTPPGLGSTDTQYF
TRBD1	TRBV29-1	.	TRBJ1-2	TGCAGCGGGGGGACAGGGACTAACTATGGCTACACCTTC	CSGGTGTNYGYTF
TRBD1	TRBV6-4	.	TRBJ1-2	TGTGCCAGCAGCGCCACAGGGGTGGAAGGCTACACCTTC	CASSATGVEGYTF
TRBD2	TRBV28	.	TRBJ2-1	TGTTCTTCGACTAGCGGGGTAGTATTGCGTGAGTACAATGAGCAGTTCTTC	CSSTSGVVLREYNEQFF